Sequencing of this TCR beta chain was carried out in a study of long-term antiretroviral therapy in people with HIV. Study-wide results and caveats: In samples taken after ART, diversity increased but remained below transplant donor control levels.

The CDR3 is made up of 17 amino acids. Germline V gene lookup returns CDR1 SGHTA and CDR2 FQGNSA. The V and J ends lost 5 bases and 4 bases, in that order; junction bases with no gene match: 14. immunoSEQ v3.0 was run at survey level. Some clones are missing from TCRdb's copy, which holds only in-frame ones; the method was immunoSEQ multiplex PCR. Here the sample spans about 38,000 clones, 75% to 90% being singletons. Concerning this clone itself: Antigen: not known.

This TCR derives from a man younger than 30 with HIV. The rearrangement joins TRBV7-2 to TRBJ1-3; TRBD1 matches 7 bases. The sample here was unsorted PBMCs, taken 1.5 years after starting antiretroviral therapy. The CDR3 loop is CASSRYLRQGEGNTIYF. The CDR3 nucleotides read TGTGCCAGCAGCCGATACCTGCGACAGGGTGAGGGAAACACCATATATTTT.